These T cell receptor beta chains were read from a single sample in a study of cytomegalovirus exposure and HLA in healthy donors. Only in-frame clones appear in the TCRdb table, and some are missing; sequencing was by immunoSEQ multiplex PCR. Among under 200,000 clones listed, about 86% were seen once. Sequenced material: PBMCs. These receptors were collected from a woman under 30 in good health and CMV-seronegative. The CDR3 runs from the conserved cysteine through the conserved F or W. Each record gives: D gene, V gene, CDR3 protein. D genes are given only for firm matches.

>NA|TRBV7-9
CASSFGSFRENEQFF
>NA|TRBV19
CASSNVGQPLTYEQYF
>TRBD2|TRBV4-1
CASSQDRLAGGHPNEQYF
>TRBD2|TRBV4-1
CASSQEWTSGGPYNEQFF
>TRBD1|TRBV18
CASSPGQGGGNQPQHF
>NA|TRBV5-1
CASSLRGGTDTQYF
>NA|TRBV19
CASSISGSFYEQYF
>TRBD2|TRBV11-3
CASSKRGASTDTQYF
>NA|TRBV27
CASSLIQGYGYTF
>TRBD1|TRBV13
CASSFGQGAYGYTF
>NA|TRBV7-9
CASSLNMESTEAFF
>TRBD1|TRBV5-4
CASSPWTGQTGRGSYEQYF
>NA|TRBV30
CAWCPGIGTQYF
>TRBD1|TRBV27
CASSLDRGSSYTF
>TRBD1|TRBV6-6
CASSSGTVYGELFF
>NA|TRBV20-1
CSAGQGYEQYF
>NA|TRBV6-1
CASSVRALLSNGYTF
>NA|TRBV4-3
CASSPGGSTQYF
>NA|TRBV28
CASSLLGRNTEAFF
>TRBD2|TRBV2
CASSPGLAVTDTQYF
>TRBD2|TRBV5-4
CASSLDASGSTDTQYF
>NA|TRBV7-9
CASSLVEVYNSPLHF
>NA|TRBV10-2
CASSGTLSSYEQYF
>NA|TRBV5-1
CASSLGWPDYGYTF
>NA|TRBV7-9
CASSLNLGLTEAFF
>NA|TRBV27
CASSSYSPGHKNIQYF
>NA|TRBV19
CASSIVRGGGNTIYF
>TRBD1|TRBV9
CASSATPRTGPTGELFF
>NA|TRBV6-6
CASTSGGDVNEQFF
>TRBD2|TRBV14
CASSQDRPAGSRGAQYF
>TRBD2|TRBV6-1
CASSEGLAGGYEQYF
>NA|TRBV7-2
CASSLDLYEQYF
>NA|TRBV18
CASSPSMNTEAFF
>NA|TRBV5-1
CASSLVEILVFKLGREPPYCYTF
>NA|TRBV7-8
CASSLPSSPTHGVTGELFF
>NA|TRBV7-6
CASSLGGGASSLEQFF
>TRBD1|TRBV5-1
CASSWGQGITEAFF
>NA|TRBV5-1
CASSLEATGSYGYTF
>TRBD1|TRBV4-3
CASSQVSQGDGYTF
>TRBD2|TRBV7-8
CASSLKRLGLAGETQYF
>NA|TRBV7-2
CASSLVGGDTQYF
>TRBD1|TRBV9
CASSVSTGGSYNEQFF
>NA|TRBV4-2
CASSQDGSNQEQYF
>TRBD1|TRBV27
CASSFPGQGTYEQYF
>NA|TRBV7-9
CASSSSLGPGTGELFF
>TRBD2|TRBV25-1
CASARAGEGTDTQYF
>TRBD2|TRBV18
CASSSGTSGSRNEQFF
>NA|TRBV7-8
CASSPQGRDNEQFF
>NA|TRBV27
CASSSPRSFTEAFF
>NA|TRBV6-5
CASSYAEHYGYTF
>NA|TRBV7-2
CASGLAGVPNQPQHF
>TRBD2|TRBV7-2
CASSSDNGRFYEQYF
>NA|TRBV6-4
CASSDRGDARSRDTEAFF
>NA|TRBV4-3
CASSQLIDSPGTDTQYF
>NA|TRBV7-8
CASSFPPGGLRQGTTDTQYF
>NA|TRBV5-4
CASSLTMKETQYF
>TRBD1|TRBV19
CASKDRGSTGELFF
>TRBD1|TRBV11-2
CASSTRGYTEAFF
>NA|TRBV7-9
CASIPQTSGSGANVLTF
>NA|TRBV4-1
CASSQEQGITEAFF